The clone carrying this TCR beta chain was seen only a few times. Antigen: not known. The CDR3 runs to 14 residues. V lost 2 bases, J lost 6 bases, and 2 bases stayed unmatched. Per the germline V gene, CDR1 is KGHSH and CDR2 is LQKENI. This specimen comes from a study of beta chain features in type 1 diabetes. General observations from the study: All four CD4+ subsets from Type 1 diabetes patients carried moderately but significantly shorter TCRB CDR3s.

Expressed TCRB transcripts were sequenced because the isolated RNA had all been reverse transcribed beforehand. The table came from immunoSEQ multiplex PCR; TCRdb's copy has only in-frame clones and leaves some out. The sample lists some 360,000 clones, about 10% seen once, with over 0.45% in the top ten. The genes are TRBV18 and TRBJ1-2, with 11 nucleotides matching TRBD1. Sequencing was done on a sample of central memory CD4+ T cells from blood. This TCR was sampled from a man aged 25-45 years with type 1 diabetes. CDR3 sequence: CASSPMGQGDGYTF. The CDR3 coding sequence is TGTGCCAGCTCACCAATGGGACAGGGGGATGGCTACACCTTC.